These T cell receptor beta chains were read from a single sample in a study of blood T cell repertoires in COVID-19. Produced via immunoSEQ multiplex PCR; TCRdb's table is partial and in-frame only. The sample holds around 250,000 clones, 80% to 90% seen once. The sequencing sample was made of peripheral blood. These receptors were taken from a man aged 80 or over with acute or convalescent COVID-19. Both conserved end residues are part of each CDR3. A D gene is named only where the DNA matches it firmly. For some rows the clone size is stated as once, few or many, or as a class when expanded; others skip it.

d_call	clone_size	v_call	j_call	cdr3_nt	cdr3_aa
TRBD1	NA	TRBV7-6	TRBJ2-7	TGTGCCAGCAGCCTTCAACAGGGGGCGGTAGCCTACGAGCAGTACTTC	CASSLQQGAVAYEQYF
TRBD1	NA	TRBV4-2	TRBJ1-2	TGTGCCAGCAGCCAGGCCGGGACAGGGGGGATAGCTAACTATGGCTACACCTTC	CASSQAGTGGIANYGYTF
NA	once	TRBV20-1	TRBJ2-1	TGCAGTGCTAGAGGGAGGACGGAGCAGTTCTTC	CSARGRTEQFF
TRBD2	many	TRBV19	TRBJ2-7	TGTCCGGGGGGAGCCTACGAGCAGTACTTC	CPGGAYEQYF
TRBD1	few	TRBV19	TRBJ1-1	TGTGCCAGTAAAGGACAGGGGAACACTGAAGCTTTCTTT	CASKGQGNTEAFF
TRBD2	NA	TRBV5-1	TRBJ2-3	TGCGCCAGCAGCTCGGGGGGAACCACAGATACGCAGTATTTT	CASSSGGTTDTQYF
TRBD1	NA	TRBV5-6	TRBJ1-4	TGTGCCAGCAGTTTCCCCGGGACAGTCAATGAAAAACTGTTTTTT	CASSFPGTVNEKLFF
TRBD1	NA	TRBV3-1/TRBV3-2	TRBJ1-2	TGTGCCAGCGCATTAGGGGACAGGGACAGCTACACCTTC	CASALGDRDSYTF
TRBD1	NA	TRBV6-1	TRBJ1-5	TGTGCCAGCAGTGAAGCGCTGGGACAGGGAAGCAATCAGCCCCAGCATTTT	CASSEALGQGSNQPQHF
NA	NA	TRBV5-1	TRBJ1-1	TGCGCCAGCAGCTTGGCCGCGGCGAACACTGAAGCTTTCTTT	CASSLAAANTEAFF
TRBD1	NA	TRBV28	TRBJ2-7	TGTGCCAGCAGTCGCCTACAGGGGGCATCCGAGCAGTACTTC	CASSRLQGASEQYF
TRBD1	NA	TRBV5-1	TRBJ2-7	TGCGCCAGCAGCTGGACAGGGGGTCAGTACGAGCAGTACTTC	CASSWTGGQYEQYF
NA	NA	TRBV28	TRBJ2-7	TGTGCCAGCAGTCCCCCCTCTCCGGTTCGCTACGAGCAGTACTTC	CASSPPSPVRYEQYF
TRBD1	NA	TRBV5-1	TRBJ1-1	TGCGCCAGCAGCGGGGGAACAGGGGCGAACACTGAAGCTTTCTTT	CASSGGTGANTEAFF
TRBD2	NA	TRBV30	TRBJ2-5	TGTGCCTGGGCGGGAGGTTCTAAAGAGACCCAGTACTTC	CAWAGGSKETQYF
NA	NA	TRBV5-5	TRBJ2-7	TGTGCCAGCAGCTTGTCCGAACCCGGCTACGAGCAGTACTTC	CASSLSEPGYEQYF
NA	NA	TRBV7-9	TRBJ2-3	TGTGCCAGCAGCTCTGCCCCAGTTGTAGATACGCAGTATTTT	CASSSAPVVDTQYF
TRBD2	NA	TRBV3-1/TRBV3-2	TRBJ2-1	TGTGCCAGCAGCCAAATTTCGAGCGGGACCTATGAGCAGTTCTTC	CASSQISSGTYEQFF
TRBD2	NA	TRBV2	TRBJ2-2	TGTGCCAGCAGCCCGGACGCTAGCGGGACCGCCGGGGAGCTGTTTTTT	CASSPDASGTAGELFF
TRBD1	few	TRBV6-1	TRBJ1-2	TGTGCCAGCAGTGAAGGACAGGGTCCTTTCTATGGCTACACCTTC	CASSEGQGPFYGYTF
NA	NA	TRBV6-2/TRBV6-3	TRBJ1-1	TGTGCCAGCAGTCGGTCAGTGAACAGGGACACTGAAGCTTTCTTT	CASSRSVNRDTEAFF
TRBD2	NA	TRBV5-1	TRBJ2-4	TGCGCCAGCAGCGCCCGACTAGCGGGAGTTGCTGGTTCGACCGCCAAAAACATTCAGTACTTC	CASSARLAGVAGSTAKNIQYF
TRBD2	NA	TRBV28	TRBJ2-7	TGTGCCAGCTGGGAGCGGGACCCCTACGAGCAGTACTTC	CASWERDPYEQYF
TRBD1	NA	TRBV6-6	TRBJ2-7	TGTGCCAGCAGCCCGGGACAGGGTGTCCCCTACGAGCAGTACTTC	CASSPGQGVPYEQYF
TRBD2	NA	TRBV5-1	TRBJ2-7	TGCGCCAGCAGCCTGGCGGGGGACGAGCAGTACTTC	CASSLAGDEQYF
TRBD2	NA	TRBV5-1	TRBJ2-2	TGCGCCAGCGAGCGGGGGAGCCGGGGGCGGGAGCTGTTTTTT	CASERGSRGRELFF
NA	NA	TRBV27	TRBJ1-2	TGTACCAGCACTCTCACAGCTGGGGTAGGAGGTGGCTACACCTTC	CTSTLTAGVGGGYTF
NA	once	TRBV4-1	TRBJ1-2	TGCGCCAGCAGCCAAGAACGGGAGGGGCGGAACTATGGCTACACCTTC	CASSQEREGRNYGYTF
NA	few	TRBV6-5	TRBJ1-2	TGTGCCAGCAGCTTACAGCAAAACTATGGCTACACCTTC	CASSLQQNYGYTF
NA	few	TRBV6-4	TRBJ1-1	TGTGCCAGCAGCGCAGAAGCGCAGCATGGAACTGAAGCTTTCTTT	CASSAEAQHGTEAFF
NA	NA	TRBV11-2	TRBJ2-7	TGTGCCAGCAGCCCCCCGCATGCCTACCGCGAGCAGTACTTC	CASSPPHAYREQYF
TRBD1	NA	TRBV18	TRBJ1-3	TGTGCCAGCTCATCCGACAGGGCTGAGCACACCATATATTTT	CASSSDRAEHTIYF
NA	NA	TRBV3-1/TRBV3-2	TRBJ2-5	TGTGCCAGCAGCCAACGGAGTAGGCCCGGGGAGACCCAGTACTTC	CASSQRSRPGETQYF
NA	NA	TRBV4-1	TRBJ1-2	TGCGCCAGCAGCCAAGATAGTGAACCTAACTATGGCTACACCTTC	CASSQDSEPNYGYTF
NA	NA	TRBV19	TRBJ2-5	TGTGCCAGTAGTACCCAACCGGTAGAGACCCAGTACTTC	CASSTQPVETQYF
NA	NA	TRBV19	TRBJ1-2	TGTGCCAGTAGTACACCGGGACTGGAGCGCTATGGCTACACCTTC	CASSTPGLERYGYTF
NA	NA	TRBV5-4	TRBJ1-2	TGTGCCAGCAGCCTTCCGGACTATGGCTACACCTTC	CASSLPDYGYTF
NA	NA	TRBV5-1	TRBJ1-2	TGCGCCAGCAGCTTGGCTGGGGGCGAGGGCTATGGCTACACCTTC	CASSLAGGEGYGYTF
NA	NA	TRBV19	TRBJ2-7	TGTGCCAGTAGTATAATCGCGCTGGGCCCGGGGGAGCAGTACTTC	CASSIIALGPGEQYF
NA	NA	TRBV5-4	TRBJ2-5	TGTGCCAGCAGCTTGGAAAGACTCTCACAAGAGACCCAGTACTTC	CASSLERLSQETQYF
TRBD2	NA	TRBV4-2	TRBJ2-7	TGTGCCAGCAGCCAAGTTCTAGCGGGTTCCTACGAGCAGTACTTC	CASSQVLAGSYEQYF
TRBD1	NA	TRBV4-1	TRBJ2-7	TGCGCCAGCAGCCAGGGACAGGGGAGGATCTACGAGCAGTACTTC	CASSQGQGRIYEQYF
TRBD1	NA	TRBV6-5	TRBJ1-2	TGTGCCAGCAACGACAGGGCGGTAAGCTATGGCTACACCTTC	CASNDRAVSYGYTF
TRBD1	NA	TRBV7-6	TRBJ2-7	TGTGCCAGCAGCATCGCCGGGACAGGGGCCTACGAGCAGTACTTC	CASSIAGTGAYEQYF
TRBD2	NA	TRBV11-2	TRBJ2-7	TGTGCCAGCAGCTTAGTGACTAGCGGCTCCTACGAGCAGTACTTC	CASSLVTSGSYEQYF
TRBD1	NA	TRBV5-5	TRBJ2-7	TGTGCCAGCAGCTTGCGTGCCGGGACAGGGGGCTTCGAGCAGTACTTC	CASSLRAGTGGFEQYF
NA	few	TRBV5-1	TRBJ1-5	TGCGCCAGCAGCTTGGACGTGGGGCTGGAGCCCCAGCATTTT	CASSLDVGLEPQHF